This T cell receptor (beta chain) was documented in a study of shared clonotypes between healthy human individuals. The assay was immunoSEQ multiplex PCR, and TCRdb's table has in-frame clones only and misses some. Here the sample spans about 1 million clones, roughly 75% being singletons. Germline V gene data show CDR1 as ENHRY and CDR2 as SYGVKD. After removal of 4 bases from V and 7 bases from J, the junction contained 4 bases not matched to a gene. This CDR3 is 15 amino acids long. As for this clone: Its target is unknown.

Study-level points and caveats: Generally, naive subsets (rather than memory subsets) showed larger estimated richness.

The chain couples TRBV10-3 to TRBJ2-2, with TRBD1 matching over 12 bases. This sequence originates from a young man in good health. The sequenced sample was memory CD4+ T cells sorted from blood. The subset is: CD45RA-negative fraction. The DNA of the CDR3 is TGTGCCATCAGTGTGGGACAGGGGGCAATCGGGGAGCTGTTTTTT. It yields the protein CAISVGQGAIGELFF.